These T cell receptor beta chains were read from a single sample in a study of blood T cell repertoires in COVID-19. TCRdb's copy holds only in-frame clones and misses some; the assay was immunoSEQ multiplex PCR. The sample lists 300,000 to 400,000 clones, around 89% occurring once. The sequenced sample was peripheral blood. The origin of the receptors is a woman between 25 and 40 years old with COVID-19, enrolled during active disease. CDR3s include the opening cysteine and the closing phenylalanine or tryptophan. Each record gives: D gene, J gene, V gene, CDR3 protein. A D gene is named only where the DNA matches it firmly.

NA | TRBJ1-1 | TRBV6-1 | CASSEYQGTEAFF
NA | TRBJ1-6 | TRBV6-4 | CASSDGGDNSPLHF
TRBD1 | TRBJ1-1 | TRBV7-9 | CASSSPDRDTEAFF
NA | TRBJ1-6 | TRBV11-3 | CASSLSSSPLHF
TRBD1 | TRBJ1-1 | TRBV11-2 | CASSPADRGVTEAFF
NA | TRBJ2-3 | TRBV5-1 | CASSLGADTQYF
TRBD1 | TRBJ1-2 | TRBV30 | CAWRDRNYGYTF
TRBD2 | TRBJ2-7 | TRBV7-3 | CASSLWRGYEQYF
NA | TRBJ2-3 | TRBV12-5 | CASGLKGSTDTQYF
NA | TRBJ2-3 | TRBV7-2 | CASSLTGYTDTQYF
TRBD2 | TRBJ2-1 | TRBV11-3 | CASSRRSGGPYNEQFF
NA | TRBJ1-1 | TRBV21-1 | CASLKPQGRDTEAFF
NA | TRBJ1-5 | TRBV30 | CAWSVQGPVQPQHF
TRBD2 | TRBJ2-1 | TRBV10-3 | CAISDRSGESYNEQFF
NA | TRBJ2-7 | TRBV14 | CASSQDGGRAGEQYF
NA | TRBJ1-4 | TRBV5-5 | CASSLGQRGDNEKLFF
NA | TRBJ1-6 | TRBV9 | CASSVGHSSYNSPLHF
NA | TRBJ1-3 | TRBV28 | CASSFFRGGNTIYF
TRBD2 | TRBJ2-2 | TRBV5-6 | CASSRLAGDTGELFF
TRBD2 | TRBJ2-1 | TRBV3-1/TRBV3-2 | CASKPRLARGDEQFF
NA | TRBJ1-2 | TRBV28 | CASSFRDYGYTF
TRBD1 | TRBJ1-2 | TRBV6-1 | CASSEAQGAGGYTF
NA | TRBJ1-6 | TRBV6-5 | CASRAQGRGGPPLHF
NA | TRBJ2-5 | TRBV7-7 | CASSLARVTGVETQYF